This is a list of T cell receptor beta chains from one sample in a study of CD4 T cells in relation to SARS-CoV-2 and coronaviruses. Here immunoSEQ multiplex PCR was the method, and the copy in TCRdb shows in-frame clones only, minus some. The data hold about 55,000 clones, with 75% to 90% observed a single time. Sequencing used memory CD4+ T cells from PBMCs. These TCRs come from a human donor in good health. The conserved cysteine and the conserved F or W are not part of the CDR3 here. A D gene is named only where the DNA matches it firmly. Not every row has a clone size; where given, it reads once, few, many or a size class.

CDR3aa	v_gene	j_gene	d_gene	abundance
ASSTGQGSRDIQY	TRBV7-9	TRBJ2-4	TRBD1	NA
ASSLASDPGANVLT	TRBV5-6	TRBJ2-6	NA	NA
ASKARDFRETQY	TRBV2	TRBJ2-5	NA	NA
AWSRTGEELKYGYT	TRBV30	TRBJ1-2	TRBD1	NA
ASIRWGAITGELF	TRBV6-5	TRBJ2-2	NA	NA
ASRPGTGAYNEQF	TRBV27	TRBJ2-1	TRBD1	NA
ASSKDQYNEQF	TRBV7-3	TRBJ2-1	NA	NA
ASSPSLGYGYT	TRBV18	TRBJ1-2	NA	once
ASSFTTRGQETQY	TRBV7-9	TRBJ2-5	NA	NA
ASQGGGAQPQH	TRBV6-1	TRBJ1-5	NA	NA
ASSQSPGPVETQY	TRBV5-1	TRBJ2-5	NA	NA
ASSPGTDLGNEQF	TRBV18	TRBJ2-1	TRBD1	NA
ASSPVGRGYGYT	TRBV18	TRBJ1-2	NA	few
SASPQANNEQF	TRBV20-1	TRBJ2-1	NA	NA
STGQNTEAF	TRBV20-1	TRBJ1-1	NA	NA
ASSQSDRAEQY	TRBV4-1	TRBJ2-7	TRBD1	few
ASSFAIRRGVEQY	TRBV28	TRBJ2-7	NA	NA
ASSYDRGGGEAF	TRBV6-5	TRBJ1-1	TRBD1	NA
ASSSVGSYEQY	TRBV19	TRBJ2-7	NA	NA
ASSLGVSTDTQY	TRBV7-8	TRBJ2-3	NA	NA
ASSPQGFRNGYT	TRBV7-9	TRBJ1-2	NA	few
ASSPGQGGNTIY	TRBV7-2	TRBJ1-3	TRBD1	NA
ASSQGDTQY	TRBV3-1/TRBV3-2	TRBJ2-3	NA	NA
ASKGGSGQGDYEQY	TRBV19	TRBJ2-7	TRBD1	NA
ASSPGAGANTGELF	TRBV5-1	TRBJ2-2	NA	NA
ASSYRTGLENGF	TRBV18	TRBJ1-1	TRBD1	NA
ASSLGSQQETQY	TRBV5-4	TRBJ2-5	NA	NA
ASSLAGLKQY	TRBV5-6	TRBJ2-7	NA	NA
ARDPRCGQNQPQH	TRBV10-1	TRBJ1-5	NA	NA
ASTGYQGRVTEAF	TRBV5-1	TRBJ1-1	NA	few
ASSFTGGSYEQY	TRBV7-9	TRBJ2-7	NA	NA
ASSQTGYEQY	TRBV14	TRBJ2-7	NA	NA
ASSEPPTSGSSYEQY	TRBV10-2	TRBJ2-7	TRBD2	NA
ASSVGTGANEQF	TRBV9	TRBJ2-1	TRBD1	NA
ASSPGQGKETQY	TRBV5-1	TRBJ2-5	TRBD1	NA
ASSLGQYPSYEQY	TRBV7-9	TRBJ2-7	NA	NA
ASSSYRVVVNYGYT	TRBV28	TRBJ1-2	NA	few
ASSGRDSEAF	TRBV5-1	TRBJ1-1	TRBD1	NA
ASSGQGLAGMEF	TRBV2	TRBJ2-1	TRBD2	NA
ASSPTPGQGSYNEQF	TRBV7-8	TRBJ2-1	TRBD1	NA
ASSARVGGDTQY	TRBV6-2/TRBV6-3	TRBJ2-3	NA	NA
ASSFWGTGVDYGYT	TRBV7-9	TRBJ1-2	TRBD1	few
ASSLSTRDRGNEQF	TRBV11-2	TRBJ2-1	TRBD1	NA
SVKTTDTQY	TRBV29-1	TRBJ2-3	NA	NA
ASSEQFTEAF	TRBV6-2/TRBV6-3	TRBJ1-1	NA	NA
ASSQATGTGSNQPQH	TRBV4-2	TRBJ1-5	TRBD1	NA
ASSDQEGGQY	TRBV10-2	TRBJ2-3	NA	NA
ASSPPGSGELF	TRBV18	TRBJ2-2	NA	NA
ASSGGGGDTQY	TRBV19	TRBJ2-3	NA	NA
ASSSQGANEKLF	TRBV11-2	TRBJ1-4	TRBD1	NA
ASSLVSGKETQY	TRBV5-1	TRBJ2-5	TRBD2	medium-sized
ASSIAASGRANEQF	TRBV19	TRBJ2-1	TRBD2	NA
ASSSPGTGGSEQF	TRBV28	TRBJ2-1	TRBD1	NA
ASSTRAGLTDTQY	TRBV7-3	TRBJ2-3	TRBD2	NA
ASNLAGERTQY	TRBV6-5	TRBJ2-5	TRBD2	NA